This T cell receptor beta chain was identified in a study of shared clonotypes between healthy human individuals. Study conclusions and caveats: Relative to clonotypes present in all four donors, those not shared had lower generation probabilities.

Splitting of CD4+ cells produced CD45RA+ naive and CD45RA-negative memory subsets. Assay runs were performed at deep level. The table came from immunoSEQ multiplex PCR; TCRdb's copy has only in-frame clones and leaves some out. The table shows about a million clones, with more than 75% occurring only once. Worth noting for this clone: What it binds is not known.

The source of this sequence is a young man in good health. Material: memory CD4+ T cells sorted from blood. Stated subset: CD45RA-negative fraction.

In DNA, the CDR3 is TGTGCCAGCAGCTTGAGGACGGGAGTGGCCGGGGAGCTGTTTTTT. Its translation is CASSLRTGVAGELFF. The chain recombines TRBV5-4 with TRBJ2-2, with D possibly being TRBD2 (6 bases). Trimming cost V 1 base and J 6 bases, with 13 bases left between them. This CDR3 has 15 amino acids. Looked up from germline, CDR1 is SGHNT and CDR2 is YYREEE (reference sequence).